This T cell receptor (beta chain) was recovered during a study of blood T cell repertoires in COVID-19. The overall study: Whether acute or convalescent, the COVID-19 samples came from the United States, Italy and Spain. PBMCs, B-cell-depleted T cells, or T cells were the source of the cDNA or gDNA that made up the material.

Per the original data handling: Estimation of nucleated cell counts was performed using reference gene primer amplification. Method: immunoSEQ multiplex PCR; TCRdb's copy keeps in-frame clones and lacks some. The DNA gave D and trimming, while V, J and clone size come from that table. The table lists about 260,000 clones, about 83% of them singletons. The CDR3 spans 14 residues. Germline V CDR1 and CDR2: MDHEN, SYDVKM. V gave up 4 bases and J gave up 6 bases, with 16 bases separating them. The sequence was collected from a woman aged 40 to 50 who had recovered from COVID-19. Sequencing was carried out using peripheral blood. The chain is built from TRBV28 and TRBJ2-7; TRBD1 might be the D (6 bases). This chain's CDR3 is CASSSKPQGSEQYF. Here the CDR3 DNA reads TGTGCCAGCAGTTCCAAACCACAGGGATCCGAGCAGTACTTC.